This TCR beta chain emerged from a study of CXCR3-negative and CXCR3-positive naive CD8 T cells. CDR1 and CDR2 from the germline V gene are SEHNR and FQNEAQ (reference sequence). This CDR3 comprises 12 residues. General study results and limits: For CXCR3-positive naive cells, TRB CDR3s were more hydrophobic than those of CXCR3-negative naive cells.

The method, 5' RACE with UMI labels, was used to prepare the TRB cDNA libraries. TCRdb reprocessed the 5' RACE reads and keeps a single row for each CDR3 protein, giving no DNA. The data include around 60,000 distinct CDR3 sequences; the top ten clones carry approximately 0.5%. In regard to this clonotype: Its antigen is not identified.

Sequencing input: naive CXCR3+ CD8+ T cells from blood. Subset indicated: CD45RO-CCR7+CD27+CD95- naive CD8+ T cells expressing CXCR3 (TNR3+). The clonotype originates from a human donor in good health. Some clones in this sample may be carry-over from other donors' samples. The chain recombines TRBV7-9 with TRBJ2-1. CDR3: CASSATGNEQFF.